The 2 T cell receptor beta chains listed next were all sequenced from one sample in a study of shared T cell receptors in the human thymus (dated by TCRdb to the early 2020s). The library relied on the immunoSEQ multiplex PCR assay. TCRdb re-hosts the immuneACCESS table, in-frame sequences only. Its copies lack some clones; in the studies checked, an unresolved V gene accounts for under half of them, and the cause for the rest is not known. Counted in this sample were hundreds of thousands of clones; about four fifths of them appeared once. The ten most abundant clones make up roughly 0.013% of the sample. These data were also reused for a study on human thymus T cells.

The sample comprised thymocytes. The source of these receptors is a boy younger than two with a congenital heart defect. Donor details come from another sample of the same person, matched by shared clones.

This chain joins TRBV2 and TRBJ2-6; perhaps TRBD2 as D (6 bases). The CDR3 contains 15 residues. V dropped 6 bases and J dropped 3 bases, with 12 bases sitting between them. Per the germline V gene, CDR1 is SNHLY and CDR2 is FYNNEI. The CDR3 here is CASSQEGYGANVLTF. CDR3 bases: TGTGCCAGCAGCCAGGAGGGGTATGGGGCCAACGTCCTGACTTTC. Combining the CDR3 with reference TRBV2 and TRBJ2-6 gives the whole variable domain EPEVTQTPSHQVTQMGQEVILRCVPISNHLYFYWYRQILGQKVEFLVSFYNNEISEKSEIFDDQFSVERPDGSNFTLKIRSTKLEDSAMYFCASSQEGYGANVLTFGAGSRLTVL.

CDR3 amino acids: CASSPHPRELAGELFF. The CDR3, as DNA: TGTGCCAGCAGTCCCCACCCGCGGGAGCTGGCCGGGGAGCTGTTTTTT. The chain employs TRBV27 and TRBJ2-2; 7 bases line up with TRBD2. Looked up from germline, CDR1 is MNHEY and CDR2 is SMNVEV (reference sequence). V lost 5 bases, J lost 6 bases, and 12 bases stayed unmatched. The CDR3 covers 16 residues.